This TCR beta chain was identified during a study of chemoradiotherapy in HPV16-positive cancers. Profiling relied on immunoSEQ multiplex PCR, and the TCRdb table lists in-frame clones only, not all of them. The data show roughly 4,100 clones, more than 75% seen once. The germline gives CDR1 MNHEY, CDR2 SMNVEV (reference sequence). The V and J ends lost 4 bases and 7 bases, in that order; junction bases with no gene match: 13. CDR3 size: 18 residues. The material sequenced was tumor tissue, taken from a patient who underwent chemoradiotherapy. J is TRBJ2-2 and V is TRBV27, with 12 bases fitting TRBD1. The receptor's source is a human donor with HPV-associated anogenital cancer. CDR3 nucleotide sequence: TGTGCCAGCAGTTCCATCGCCCTTGGGACAGGGGGCGGCGGGGAGCTGTTTTTT. This translates into CASSSIALGTGGGGELFF.